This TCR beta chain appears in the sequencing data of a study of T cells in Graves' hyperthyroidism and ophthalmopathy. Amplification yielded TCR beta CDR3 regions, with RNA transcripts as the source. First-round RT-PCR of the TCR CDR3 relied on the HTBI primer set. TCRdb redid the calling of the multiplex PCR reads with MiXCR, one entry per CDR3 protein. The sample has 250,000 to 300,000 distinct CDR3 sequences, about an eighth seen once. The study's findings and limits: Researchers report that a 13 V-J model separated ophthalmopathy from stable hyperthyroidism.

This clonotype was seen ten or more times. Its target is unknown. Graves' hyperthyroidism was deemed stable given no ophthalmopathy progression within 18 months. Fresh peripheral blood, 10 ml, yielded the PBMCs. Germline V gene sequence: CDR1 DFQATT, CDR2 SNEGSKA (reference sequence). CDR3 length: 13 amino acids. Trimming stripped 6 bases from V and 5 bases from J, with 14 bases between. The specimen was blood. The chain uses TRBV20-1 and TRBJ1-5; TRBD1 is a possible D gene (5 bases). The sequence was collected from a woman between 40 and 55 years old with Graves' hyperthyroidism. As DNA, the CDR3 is TGCAGTGCACCAACAGGTTGGGATCAGCCCCAGCATTTT. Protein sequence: CSAPTGWDQPQHF.